This is a list of T cell receptor beta chains from one sample in a study of T cell repertoires in cytomegalovirus infection. TCRdb reprocessed the reads with MiXCR, giving one entry per CDR3 protein. Here the sample spans roughly 720,000 distinct CDR3 sequences, roughly a third being singletons. The sequenced sample was PBMCs. The receptors stem from a human donor in good health (CMV status not recorded). Some clones in this sample may be carry-over from other donors' samples. Each CDR3 is given without its conserved first and last residue. Fields, in order: J gene, CDR3 length, clone size, V gene, CDR3 protein. The size entry is marked missing in some rows and otherwise reads once, few, many or a size class.

>TRBJ1-1|11|-|TRBV28
ATATGRRTEAF
>TRBJ2-1|13|-|TRBV20-1
SALRVAGAGNEQF
>TRBJ2-3|16|few|TRBV28
ASSSPWGTGSTTDTQY
>TRBJ2-2|16|few|TRBV7-6
ASSLGGTPLPETGELF
>TRBJ2-1|12|-|TRBV29-1
SARRQSANNEQF
>TRBJ2-3|15|-|TRBV7-2
ASSLAVGGTSTDTQY
>TRBJ2-5|13|-|TRBV23-1
ASRSPQREGETQY
>TRBJ2-5|13|-|TRBV5-4
ASSLVGGSVETQY
>TRBJ1-2|13|few|TRBV10-3
AISGQGGANYGYT
>TRBJ2-5|14|many|TRBV7-8
ASSLLPGGNQETQY
>TRBJ1-6|12|-|TRBV6-4
ASSPGPNNSPLH
>TRBJ1-6|12|-|TRBV7-9
ASSQRQYNSPLH
>TRBJ1-2|12|-|TRBV7-8
ASSRSVPGNGYT
>TRBJ2-2|14|many|TRBV24-1
ATSDEAVTRTGELF
>TRBJ2-7|13|few|TRBV7-6
ASSDTREAFYEQY
>TRBJ2-7|12|-|TRBV6-1
ASRDQNRAYEQY
>TRBJ1-1|16|many|TRBV28
ASSPQGYRGLMNTEAF
>TRBJ2-4|14|-|TRBV28
ACSPIAGVAKNIQS
>TRBJ2-1|12|-|TRBV19
ASKVGHGYNEQF
>TRBJ2-3|11|once|TRBV7-9
SRSSRDTDTTY
>TRBJ2-7|13|-|TRBV7-9
ASSTPPGVGSEQY
>TRBJ1-2|13|-|TRBV7-8
ASSRRRVQESGYT
>TRBJ1-4|15|few|TRBV12-3/TRBV12-4
ASTPDRGSKANEKLF
>TRBJ2-2|12|many|TRBV19
ASRGLAGTGELF
>TRBJ2-3|15|-|TRBV7-2
ASSTRTSGVITDTQS
>TRBJ1-4|14|many|TRBV7-8
ASSPSRAVSNEKLF
>TRBJ2-3|14|-|TRBV7-9
ASSDRDRGYGDTQY
>TRBJ1-2|11|-|TRBV10-3
AISAHSNYGYT
>TRBJ1-5|13|-|TRBV12-3/TRBV12-4
ASSFEGIGNQPQH
>TRBJ2-1|15|many|TRBV7-9
ASSLGWMGLTINEQF
>TRBJ1-5|14|many|TRBV6-1
ASSEAWGYSNQPQH
>TRBJ2-7|11|-|TRBV6-1
ASSAVHSYEQY
>TRBJ2-3|15|-|TRBV20-1
SATVPRRGRVTDTQY
>TRBJ2-3|11|many|TRBV7-3
ASSLNKADTQY
>TRBJ2-5|14|-|TRBV10-3
AIAPGLAIERETQY